A single sample is the source of the 17 T cell receptor beta chains below, sequenced in a study of shared clonotypes between healthy human individuals (TCRdb year 2020). Libraries were made using the immunoSEQ multiplex PCR assay. TCRdb re-hosts the immuneACCESS table, in-frame sequences only. Its copies lack some clones; in the studies checked, an unresolved V gene accounts for under half of them, and the cause for the rest is not known. The sample table records roughly 2.5 million clones; around 94% of these occur just once. 0.13% to 0.15% of the sample is held by the ten biggest clonotypes. Specimen: naive CD4+ T cells sorted from blood. The cell subset or site label, read with the paper, signifies: CD45RA+ positively selected. These TCRs come from a man aged 18-30 years in good health.

The chain carries TRBV7-8 and TRBJ1-4; TRBD1 matches at 10 bases. Per germline, CDR1 SGHVS and CDR2 FQNEAQ. This CDR3 has 16 residues. V trimming: 2 bases; J trimming: 8 bases; junction bases outside the gene matches: 8. The CDR3 here is CASSLRYGDRGEKLFF. DNA for the CDR3: TGTGCCAGCAGCTTACGATACGGGGACAGGGGCGAAAAACTGTTTTTT.

The chain uses TRBV23-1 and TRBJ2-1; 7 bases map to TRBD2. TRBV23-1 is an ORF; its function is uncertain. This CDR3 contains 16 residues. V trimming: 2 bases; J trimming: 4 bases; junction bases outside the gene matches: 8. CDR3 nucleotide sequence: TGCGCCAGCAGTCAACCGGGACTACCTACGTACAATGAGCAGTTCTTC. Residues: CASSQPGLPTYNEQFF.

The chain carries TRBV5-1 and TRBJ2-6; maybe TRBD2 (5 bases). The CDR3 spans 15 residues. Trimming took 4 bases from V and 3 from J, leaving 11 bases between them. CDR1 is SGHRS and CDR2 is YFSETQ in the germline V gene. CDR3 DNA: TGCGCCAGCAGCGGGAAGGGAGATGGGGCCAACGTCCTGACTTTC. Its translation is CASSGKGDGANVLTF.

In this sample, this clone turned up once. The rearrangement uses TRBV19 and TRBJ2-1, with D perhaps TRBD1 (6 bases). Trimming pared 7 bases from V and 2 bases from J, leaving 12 bases between. CDR1 is LNHDA and CDR2 is SQIVND in the germline V gene (reference sequence). The CDR3 has 14 residues. CDR3 protein: CASNVGGTYNEQFF. CDR3 DNA: TGTGCCAGTAATGTTGGGGGCACCTACAATGAGCAGTTCTTC.

The CDR3 region has the DNA TGTGCCAGCAGTCCCCGGACAATTGTCCACGAGCAGTACTTC. Residues: CASSPRTIVHEQYF. V is TRBV6-5 and J is TRBJ2-7; the D gene is possibly TRBD1 (5 bases). This CDR3 is 14 amino acids long. Germline-derived CDR1 and CDR2 are MNHEY and SVGAGI. V lost 5 bases to trimming and J lost 5 bases, with 16 bases between them.

The chain is built from TRBV6-5 and TRBJ2-2; possible D gene TRBD2, 6 bases. The length of the CDR3 is 15 residues. In germline, CDR1 is MNHEY, CDR2 SVGAGI. With 5 bases removed from V and 5 bases from J, the gap between germline ends came to 15 bases. DNA for the CDR3: TGTGCCAGCAGTCTCGGGGGAGGAGGAACCGGGGAGCTGTTTTTT. It codes for CASSLGGGGTGELFF.

Only one count was recorded for this clone. V and J are TRBV27 and TRBJ2-2; D is unresolved. From germline, CDR1 is MNHEY and CDR2 SMNVEV (reference sequence). V lost 5 bases to trimming and J lost 0 bases, with 10 bases between them. This CDR3 comprises 15 residues. CDR3 loop: CASSVRVANTGELFF. The CDR3 DNA is TGTGCCAGCAGTGTACGGGTGGCGAACACCGGGGAGCTGTTTTTT.

This chain joins TRBV7-9 and TRBJ1-2; no clear D. Trimming shortened V by 1 base and J by 0 bases, and 9 bases separated the two germline ends. CDR1 and CDR2 (germline): SEHNR, FQNEAQ (reference sequence). CDR3 size: 15 residues. CDR3: CASSLETAPNYGYTF. Here the CDR3 DNA reads TGTGCCAGCAGCTTAGAGACGGCACCTAACTATGGCTACACCTTC. Full variable domain (rest looked up from reference TRBV7-9 and TRBJ1-2): DTGVSQNPRHKITKRGQNVTFRCDPISEHNRLYWYRQTLGQGPEFLTYFQNEAQLEKSRLLSDRFSAERPKGSFSTLEIQRTEQGDSAMYLCASSLETAPNYGYTFGSGTRLTVV.

The genes are TRBV7-2 and TRBJ2-1; TRBD2 matches at 8 bases. Unmatched junction bases numbered 5, after V lost 7 bases and J lost 0 bases. This CDR3 has 15 amino acids. CDR1 is SGHTA, CDR2 FQGNSA, per germline. CDR3 DNA: TGTGCCAGCACCCTTAGCGGGGCCTCCTACAATGAGCAGTTCTTC. It translates to CASTLSGASYNEQFF.

The chain recombines TRBV28 with TRBJ2-7, with TRBD2 as a possible D gene (6 bases). Germline lookup yields CDR1 MDHEN and CDR2 SYDVKM. V gave up 7 bases and J gave up 3 bases, with 16 bases separating them. The CDR3 length is 14 residues. DNA of the CDR3: TGTGCCAGCACCCAATCGGGGGAGTTCTACGAGCAGTACTTC. As protein: CASTQSGEFYEQYF.

This sequence joins TRBV4-1 and TRBJ2-3, with 8 positions matching TRBD1. The CDR3 contains 17 residues. Germline V CDR1 and CDR2: MGHRA, YSYEKL. Trimming cost V 0 bases and J 4 bases; bases outside gene matches: 9. DNA of the CDR3: TGCGCCAGCAGCCAAGAACTCGAGGACAGGGCTCCAGATACGCAGTATTTT. Residues: CASSQELEDRAPDTQYF.

The rearrangement links TRBV11-2 to TRBJ2-3, with D maybe TRBD1 (6 bases). The CDR3 has 16 residues. V was pared by 5 bases and J by 2 bases, with 17 bases between. Per germline, CDR1 SGHAT and CDR2 FQNNGV. The CDR3 coding sequence is TGTGCCAGCAGCACGGGACACAGAATGGCCACAGATACGCAGTATTTT. The encoded protein is CASSTGHRMATDTQYF.

The rearrangement joins TRBV30 to TRBJ1-5; D perhaps matches TRBD1 (5 bases). The germline V gene has CDR1 GTSNPN and CDR2 SVGIG (reference sequence). Between the trimmed V and J ends, which lost 2 bases and 2 bases, there was a span of 13 bases. The CDR3 consists of 15 residues. CDR3 in amino acids: CAWSLGAGGNQPQHF. The DNA for the CDR3 is TGTGCCTGGAGTCTCGGGGCCGGGGGCAATCAGCCCCAGCATTTT.

The chain is built from TRBV6-6 and TRBJ1-3, with D possibly matching TRBD1 (5 bases). The V and J ends lost 6 bases and 5 bases respectively, with 14 bases between them. From germline, CDR1 is MNHNY and CDR2 SVGAGI (reference sequence). The CDR3 is 14 amino acids. This CDR3 is CASRSTGKRNTIYF. Here the CDR3 DNA reads TGTGCCAGCAGGTCAACAGGAAAGAGAAACACCATATATTTT.

The gene calls are TRBV12-5 and TRBJ2-2; 9 nucleotides align to TRBD1. Germline loops: CDR1 LGHNT, CDR2 FRNRAP. This CDR3 region has 19 residues. The junction had 15 bases not matched to a gene; V was cut back by 0 bases and J by 7 bases. In DNA form, the CDR3 reads TGTGCTAGTGGTTTGGTACTATTGAGGTGGGACAGGGACGGCGGGGAGCTGTTTTTT. It encodes CASGLVLLRWDRDGGELFF. The whole variable domain, filled in from reference TRBV12-5 and TRBJ2-2, reads DARVTQTPRHKVTEMGQEVTMRCQPILGHNTVFWYRQTMMQGLELLAYFRNRAPLDDSGMPKDRFSAEMPDATLATLKIQPSEPRDSAVYFCASGLVLLRWDRDGGELFFGEGSRLTVL.

The gene calls are TRBV19 and TRBJ2-1; the D call may be TRBD1 or TRBD2 (5 bases each). The CDR3 has 14 amino acids. Trimming cost V 3 bases and J 5 bases, with 11 bases left between them. Germline values: CDR1 LNHDA, CDR2 SQIVND (reference sequence). The CDR3 loop is CASSIEGSHNEQFF. CDR3 coding DNA: TGTGCCAGTAGTATTGAGGGGTCTCACAATGAGCAGTTCTTC.

The chain couples TRBV6-1 to TRBJ2-5, with D possibly matching TRBD1 (6 bases). Germline V gene sequence: CDR1 MNHNS, CDR2 SASEGT. The CDR3 has 16 residues. Trimming left V 1 base short and J 2 bases short, with 14 bases between. The CDR3 loop is CASSEGAKRGQETQYF. The CDR3 nucleotides read TGTGCCAGCAGTGAAGGGGCCAAAAGGGGGCAAGAGACCCAGTACTTC.